The T cell receptor (beta chain) under discussion was sequenced for a study of cytomegalovirus exposure and HLA in healthy donors. On the study more broadly: About 83 million unique TCRs from HLA-typed donors made up an early data release.

The PCR contained 60 Vbeta and 13 Jbeta primers. Produced via immunoSEQ multiplex PCR; TCRdb's table is partial and in-frame only. This repertoire shows roughly 150,000 clones, around 70% found once; its top ten account for about 2%. This CDR3 has 14 residues. V was trimmed by 1 base and J by 6 bases, leaving 12 bases between them. CDR1 is MDHEN and CDR2 is SYDVKM in the germline V gene. This clone has only a few counts. The TCR comes from a woman aged 60 to 75 in good health and CMV-seropositive. What was sequenced was PBMCs. The rearrangement uses TRBV28 and TRBJ1-2; TRBD1 is a possible D gene (6 bases). This CDR3 reads CASSLSDRGNGYTF. DNA of the CDR3: TGTGCCAGCAGTTTATCGGACAGAGGTAATGGCTACACCTTC.